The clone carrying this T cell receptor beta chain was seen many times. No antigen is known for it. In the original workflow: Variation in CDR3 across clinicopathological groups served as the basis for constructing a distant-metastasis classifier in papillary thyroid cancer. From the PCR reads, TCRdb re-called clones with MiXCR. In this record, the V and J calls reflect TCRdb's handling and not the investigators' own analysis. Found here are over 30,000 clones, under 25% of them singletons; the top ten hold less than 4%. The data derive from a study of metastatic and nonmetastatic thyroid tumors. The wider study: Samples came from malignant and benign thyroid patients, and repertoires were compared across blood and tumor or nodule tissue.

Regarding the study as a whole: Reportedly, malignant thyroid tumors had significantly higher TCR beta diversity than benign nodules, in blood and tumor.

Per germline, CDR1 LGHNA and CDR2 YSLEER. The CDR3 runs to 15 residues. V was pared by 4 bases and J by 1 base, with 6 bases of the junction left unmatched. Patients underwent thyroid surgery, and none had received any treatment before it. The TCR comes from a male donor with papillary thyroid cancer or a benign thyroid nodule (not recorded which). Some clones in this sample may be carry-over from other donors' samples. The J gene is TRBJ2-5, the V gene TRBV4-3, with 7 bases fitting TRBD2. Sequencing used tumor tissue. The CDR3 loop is CASSRTSAGQETQYF. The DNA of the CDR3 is TGCGCCAGCAGCCGAACTAGCGCAGGCCAAGAGACCCAGTACTTC.